This T cell receptor beta chain was documented in a study of T cell changes during pregnancy in multiple sclerosis (dated by TCRdb to 2018 to 2020). Regarding the complete study: In women with multiple sclerosis, the researchers looked at how the T cell repertoire shifted as pregnancy progressed.

Library creation used the immunoSEQ multiplex PCR assay. TCRdb took this table from immuneACCESS and kept in-frame rearrangements with V and J called. Such tables lack part of the clones; where checked against another copy, unresolved V genes explain under half of the gap, and the rest is unexplained. The sample table holds tens of thousands of clones, of which over 90% were seen once. Jointly, the top ten make up 6.5% to 9% of the sample. Comments on this clone: Its antigen specificity is not known. No base-level quality is on record; no much larger clone is a single base apart.

From the germline V gene, CDR1 is LGHNA and CDR2 is YNFKEQ. Including the terminal cysteine and phenylalanine, the CDR3 comprises 15 residues. The kept DNA is CDR3 alone, 45 bases in frame from the first base. Cut back by 4 bases and 3 bases, the V and J ends lie 15 bases apart. The chain joins TRBV4-2 to TRBJ1-1; tentative D gene TRBD1, with 5 bases matching. This specimen was CD8+ T cells from peripheral blood mononuclear cells, taken in the third trimester of pregnancy. The clonotype comes from a female donor with multiple sclerosis, enrolled in a pregnancy study. The CDR3 corresponds to CASSLMEGWDTEAFF. The sequenced DNA is TGTGCCAGCAGCCTCATGGAGGGGTGGGACACTGAAGCTTTCTTT.